The 27 T cell receptor beta chains below all came from one sample that was sequenced in a study of TIL therapy for anti-PD-1-resistant metastatic lung cancer. Time point meaning: pre-treatment sample, taken before nivolumab and TIL therapy. This was the immunoSEQ v3 assay. This table comes from immunoSEQ multiplex PCR, and its TCRdb copy is limited to in-frame clones, with some not included. The sample lists tens of thousands of clones; approximately 79% were seen once. The starting material was blood, obtained at baseline. These receptors were collected from a man in his 70s with non-small cell lung cancer.

The chain employs TRBV7-9 and TRBJ2-1; 7 bases map to TRBD2. After removal of 1 base from V and 8 bases from J, the junction contained 5 bases not matched to a gene. Germline loops: CDR1 SEHNR, CDR2 FQNEAQ (reference sequence). The CDR3 sequence is 14 residues long. This CDR3 is CASSLEGTTDEQFF. DNA for the CDR3: TGTGCCAGCAGCTTAGAGGGGACTACGGATGAGCAGTTCTTC.

The chain joins TRBV5-4 to TRBJ2-1, with 7 bases identical to TRBD2. The trim removed 2 bases at V and 3 bases at J, leaving 5 bases unmatched. This CDR3 comprises 15 residues. From germline, CDR1 is SGHNT and CDR2 YYREEE (reference sequence). CDR3 loop: CASSFSSGGYNEQFF. The DNA for the CDR3 is TGTGCCAGCAGCTTTTCTAGCGGAGGCTACAATGAGCAGTTCTTC.

The chain employs TRBV7-9 and TRBJ1-6; 7 bases align to TRBD1. Germline lookup yields CDR1 SEHNR and CDR2 FQNEAQ (reference sequence). The CDR3 contains 16 residues. The J segment lost 5 bases and the V segment lost 3 bases, leaving 7 bases of the junction unmatched. The DNA of the CDR3 is TGTGCCAGCAGCTTTGCCACCGGGACAGATAATTCACCCCTCCACTTT. Its translation: CASSFATGTDNSPLHF.

The chain joins TRBV6-6 to TRBJ2-2; 9 nucleotides line up with TRBD2. This CDR3 comprises 16 residues. Germline loops: CDR1 MNHNY, CDR2 SVGAGI (reference sequence). V lost 7 bases, J lost 5 bases, and 11 bases stayed unmatched. DNA for the CDR3: TGTGCCAGCATCAATAGCGGGAGTATCTCTACCGGGGAGCTGTTTTTT. Its translation is CASINSGSISTGELFF.

This clone is a singleton in its sample. The chain has TRBV7-7 and TRBJ2-1; perhaps D is TRBD1 or TRBD2 (5 bases each). The V gene's germline CDR1 is SSHAT and CDR2 FNYEAQ (reference sequence). The CDR3 consists of 13 residues. V was cut by 1 base and J by 9 bases, with 10 bases left in between. The CDR3 DNA sequence: TGTGCCAGCAGCTTAGATGAGGGGAGTGAGCAGTTCTTC. Its translation: CASSLDEGSEQFF.

The rearrangement joins TRBV25-1 to TRBJ2-1; D could derive from TRBD1 or TRBD2 (5 bases each). Germline CDR1 is MGHDK and CDR2 is SYGVNS. Trimming removed 1 base from V and 0 bases from J, with 10 bases in between. The CDR3 length is 16 residues. For the CDR3, the DNA is TGTGCCAGCAGTGAATTTACGGGGACCTCCTACAATGAGCAGTTCTTC. Translation: CASSEFTGTSYNEQFF.

This clone was counted a single time. This rearrangement joins TRBV5-1 to TRBJ2-3; the D gene is possibly TRBD1 (7 bases). V was clipped by 0 bases and J by 6 bases, with 11 bases between them. The CDR3 covers 14 residues. Germline loops: CDR1 SGHRS, CDR2 YFSETQ. CDR3 in amino acids: CASSLGQGGDTQYF. The CDR3 nucleotides read TGCGCCAGCAGCTTGGGACAGGGAGGCGATACGCAGTATTTT.

This sequence joins TRBV7-9 and TRBJ2-4; 10 bases agree with TRBD2. Trimming took 5 bases from V and 8 from J; bases not matched to a gene: 6. CDR1 and CDR2 (germline): SEHNR, FQNEAQ (reference sequence). The CDR3 contains 14 residues. The CDR3: CASSNGLAEDIQYF. CDR3 in DNA: TGTGCCAGCAGCAATGGACTAGCGGAGGACATTCAGTACTTC.

The chain links TRBV7-9 to TRBJ2-2; D is uncertain. The V end lost 3 bases, the J end lost 1 base, and 15 bases lay between the germline ends. The CDR3 has 17 residues. In germline, CDR1 is SEHNR, CDR2 FQNEAQ (reference sequence). The CDR3 protein is CASSFLYGKRNTGELFF. CDR3 nucleotide sequence: TGTGCCAGCAGCTTCCTCTACGGCAAGAGGAACACCGGGGAGCTGTTTTTT.

The genes are TRBV7-6 and TRBJ2-1, with D tentatively TRBD1 or TRBD2 (5 bases each). The CDR3 contains 14 residues. In germline, CDR1 is SGHVS, CDR2 FNYEAQ. V lost 0 bases and J 7 bases, leaving 10 bases between the germline ends. The CDR3 DNA is TGTGCCAGCAGCTTAGCAGGGACGAGTAATGAGCAGTTCTTC. Translating gives CASSLAGTSNEQFF.

This clone was counted only a few times. The chain is built from TRBV2 and TRBJ1-5, with a possible D match to TRBD1 (5 bases). Trimming took 2 bases from V and 3 from J, leaving 8 bases between them. Germline CDR1 reads SNHLY; CDR2 reads FYNNEI. This CDR3 is 14 amino acids long. This chain's CDR3 is CASSEQTANQPQHF. The CDR3 region has the DNA TGTGCCAGCAGTGAACAGACAGCCAATCAGCCCCAGCATTTT. The full variable domain, rest sourced from reference TRBV2 and TRBJ1-5, is EPEVTQTPSHQVTQMGQEVILRCVPISNHLYFYWYRQILGQKVEFLVSFYNNEISEKSEIFDDQFSVERPDGSNFTLKIRSTKLEDSAMYFCASSEQTANQPQHFGDGTRLSIL.

This chain connects TRBV6-1 to TRBJ2-1, with D possibly TRBD2 on 6 matching bases. The CDR3 is 14 residues long. Trimming shortened V by 7 bases and J by 7 bases, and 17 bases separated the two germline ends. Looked up from germline, CDR1 is MNHNS and CDR2 is SASEGT. The CDR3 DNA follows: TGTGCCAGCACTCCCGAGACTAGAGGAAATGAGCAGTTCTTC. It specifies CASTPETRGNEQFF.

This chain links TRBV13 with TRBJ2-6; the D is unclear. Germline CDR1 reads PRHDT; CDR2 reads FYEKMQ (reference sequence). The CDR3 spans 16 residues. V lost 1 base and J lost 0, with 7 bases in between. The CDR3 DNA follows: TGTGCCAGCAGCTTAGTCGCCAGCTCTGGGGCCAACGTCCTGACTTTC. Its protein product is CASSLVASSGANVLTF.

The rearrangement uses TRBV7-9 and TRBJ1-5, with 7 bases that match TRBD1. V lost 5 bases to trimming and J lost 7 bases; unmatched junction nucleotides: 8. This CDR3 is built from 14 residues. Germline V lookup: CDR1 SEHNR, CDR2 FQNEAQ (reference sequence). CDR3 region: CASSPQGSGQPQHF. In DNA, the CDR3 is TGTGCCAGCAGCCCACAGGGGTCTGGGCAGCCCCAGCATTTT.

There are a few counts of this clone. This chain connects TRBV4-1 to TRBJ2-7; 8 nucleotides agree with TRBD2. The germline CDR1 and CDR2 sequences are MGHRA and YSYEKL. The CDR3 has 15 residues. V lost 3 bases, J lost 2 bases, and 6 bases stayed unmatched. The DNA for the CDR3 is TGCGCCAGCAGCCAGGGACTAGTTCCGACCTACGAGCAGTACTTC. This encodes CASSQGLVPTYEQYF.

This clone was picked up a small number of times. V and J are TRBV6-1 and TRBJ1-5; 9 bases fit TRBD1. This CDR3 has 16 amino acids. From germline, CDR1 is MNHNS and CDR2 SASEGT. V shed 4 bases, J shed 3 bases, and the junction held 7 bases outside the gene matches. CDR3 bases: TGTGCCAGCAGTGCCCAGGGGACAGGGAACAATCAGCCCCAGCATTTT. Translation gives CASSAQGTGNNQPQHF.

The chain uses TRBV7-9 and TRBJ2-7; maybe TRBD1 (6 bases). The CDR3 length is 14 residues. In germline, CDR1 is SEHNR, CDR2 FQNEAQ (reference sequence). Trimming shortened V by 3 bases and J by 7 bases, and 16 bases separated the two germline ends. The CDR3 region is CASSFSRGREEQYF. The CDR3 DNA is TGTGCCAGCAGCTTTTCCAGGGGTAGGGAGGAGCAGTACTTC.

The chain carries TRBV14 and TRBJ1-1, with TRBD1 matching over 7 bases. The CDR3 sequence is 15 residues long. The germline gives CDR1 SGHDN, CDR2 FVKESK. J lost 3 bases, V lost 4 bases, and 8 bases had no gene match. CDR3 DNA: TGTGCCAGCAGCCCCTGGACAGGCTACCACACTGAAGCTTTCTTT. Protein product: CASSPWTGYHTEAFF. The whole variable domain, filled in from reference TRBV14 and TRBJ1-1, reads EAGVTQFPSHSVIEKGQTVTLRCDPISGHDNLYWYRRVMGKEIKFLLHFVKESKQDESGMPNNRFLAERTGGTYSTLKVQPAELEDSGVYFCASSPWTGYHTEAFFGQGTRLTVV.

This sequence joins TRBV9 and TRBJ2-7; 10 bases are shared with TRBD1. CDR1 and CDR2 (germline): SGDLS, YYNGEE. V lost 4 bases to trimming and J lost 2 bases; unmatched junction nucleotides: 12. The length of the CDR3 is 17 residues. DNA of the CDR3: TGTGCCAGCAGCCCTCCTGGGGGGACAGGGGCACCCTACGAGCAGTACTTC. Residues: CASSPPGGTGAPYEQYF.

V usage is TRBV28 and J usage is TRBJ2-3; a weak D match, TRBD2 (6 bases). Germline values: CDR1 MDHEN, CDR2 SYDVKM. Trimming shortened V by 8 bases and J by 7 bases, and 13 bases separated the two germline ends. The CDR3 contains 12 residues. CDR3 nucleotide sequence: TGTGCCAGCGGACTAAGCGCTTATACGCAGTATTTT. Its translation is CASGLSAYTQYF.

The chain joins TRBV6-1 to TRBJ2-5; D possibly matches TRBD1 or TRBD2 (5 bases each). CDR3 length: 15 amino acids. CDR1 is MNHNS and CDR2 is SASEGT in the germline V gene. V was cut by 3 bases and J by 3 bases, with 14 bases left in between. CDR3 nucleotides: TGTGCCAGCAGTGATGCGAGGGGTCGGAAAGAGACCCAGTACTTC. Its protein is CASSDARGRKETQYF.

This chain uses TRBV5-1 with TRBJ2-2, with TRBD2 matching over 10 bases. CDR1 and CDR2 from the germline V gene are SGHRS and YFSETQ. The V gene end was trimmed by 2 bases and the J gene end by 0 bases; junction bases not matched to a gene: 7. The CDR3 contains 18 residues. The CDR3 DNA sequence: TGCGCCAGCAGCTTCTCTCCTAGCGGGAGTACGAACACCGGGGAGCTGTTTTTT. Protein sequence: CASSFSPSGSTNTGELFF. The full variable domain, its missing parts supplied by reference TRBV5-1 and TRBJ2-2, is KAGVTQTPRYLIKTRGQQVTLSCSPISGHRSVSWYQQTPGQGLQFLFEYFSETQRNKGNFPGRFSGRQFSNSRSEMNVSTLELGDSALYLCASSFSPSGSTNTGELFFGEGSRLTVL.

The chain carries TRBV5-6 and TRBJ2-1; TRBD2 matches at 10 bases. The CDR3 runs to 18 residues. J gave up 1 base and V 2 bases, and 9 bases lay outside the gene matches. CDR1 SGHDT and CDR2 YYEEEE come from the germline V gene. The CDR3 loop reads CASSFFRTSGQSYNEQFF. CDR3 DNA: TGTGCCAGCAGCTTCTTTCGGACTAGCGGACAATCCTACAATGAGCAGTTCTTC.

This clone was recorded only once. The CDR3 here is CASSSVQPSYEQYF. Here the CDR3 DNA reads TGTGCCAGCAGCTCCGTCCAACCCTCCTACGAGCAGTACTTC. The chain carries TRBV2 and TRBJ2-7, with D unresolved. Trimming pared 6 bases from V and 0 bases from J, leaving 12 bases between. CDR3 length equals 14 residues. Germline assignment: CDR1 SNHLY and CDR2 FYNNEI.

This clone appeared once. The J gene is TRBJ1-5, the V gene TRBV18; the D gene is possibly TRBD1 (5 bases). CDR3 length equals 18 residues. With 2 bases removed from V and 5 bases from J, the gap between germline ends came to 22 bases. Germline CDR1 is KGHSH and CDR2 is LQKENI. CDR3 in amino acids: CASSPRQGGMSGDQPQHF. The CDR3 coding sequence is TGTGCCAGCTCACCAAGGCAGGGCGGAATGTCTGGGGATCAGCCCCAGCATTTT. The complete variable domain, with remaining parts taken from reference TRBV18 and TRBJ1-5, reads NAGVMQNPRHLVRRRGQEARLRCSPMKGHSHVYWYRQLPEEGLKFMVYLQKENIIDESGMPKERFSAEFPKEGPSILRIQQVVRGDSAAYFCASSPRQGGMSGDQPQHFGDGTRLSIL.

In this sample, this clone turned up a few times. The CDR3 DNA follows: TGTGCCAGTAGCCCGCTCCCCCAATCAGGGGGCAGGAACTATGGCTACACCTTC. Protein: CASSPLPQSGGRNYGYTF. V and J are TRBV19 and TRBJ1-2; 8 bases align to TRBD1. The CDR3 totals 18 residues. The V gene's germline CDR1 is LNHDA and CDR2 SQIVND (reference sequence). V dropped 6 bases and J dropped 2; count of bases not matched to a gene: 17.

This rearrangement joins TRBV7-9 to TRBJ2-1; D possibly corresponds to TRBD1 (5 bases). Trimming pared 4 bases from V and 0 bases from J, leaving 7 bases between. The CDR3 loop spans 14 amino acids. Germline-derived CDR1 and CDR2 are SEHNR and FQNEAQ (reference sequence). The CDR3, as DNA: TGTGCCAGCAGCTCAGGGTACTCCTACAATGAGCAGTTCTTC. This translates into CASSSGYSYNEQFF.